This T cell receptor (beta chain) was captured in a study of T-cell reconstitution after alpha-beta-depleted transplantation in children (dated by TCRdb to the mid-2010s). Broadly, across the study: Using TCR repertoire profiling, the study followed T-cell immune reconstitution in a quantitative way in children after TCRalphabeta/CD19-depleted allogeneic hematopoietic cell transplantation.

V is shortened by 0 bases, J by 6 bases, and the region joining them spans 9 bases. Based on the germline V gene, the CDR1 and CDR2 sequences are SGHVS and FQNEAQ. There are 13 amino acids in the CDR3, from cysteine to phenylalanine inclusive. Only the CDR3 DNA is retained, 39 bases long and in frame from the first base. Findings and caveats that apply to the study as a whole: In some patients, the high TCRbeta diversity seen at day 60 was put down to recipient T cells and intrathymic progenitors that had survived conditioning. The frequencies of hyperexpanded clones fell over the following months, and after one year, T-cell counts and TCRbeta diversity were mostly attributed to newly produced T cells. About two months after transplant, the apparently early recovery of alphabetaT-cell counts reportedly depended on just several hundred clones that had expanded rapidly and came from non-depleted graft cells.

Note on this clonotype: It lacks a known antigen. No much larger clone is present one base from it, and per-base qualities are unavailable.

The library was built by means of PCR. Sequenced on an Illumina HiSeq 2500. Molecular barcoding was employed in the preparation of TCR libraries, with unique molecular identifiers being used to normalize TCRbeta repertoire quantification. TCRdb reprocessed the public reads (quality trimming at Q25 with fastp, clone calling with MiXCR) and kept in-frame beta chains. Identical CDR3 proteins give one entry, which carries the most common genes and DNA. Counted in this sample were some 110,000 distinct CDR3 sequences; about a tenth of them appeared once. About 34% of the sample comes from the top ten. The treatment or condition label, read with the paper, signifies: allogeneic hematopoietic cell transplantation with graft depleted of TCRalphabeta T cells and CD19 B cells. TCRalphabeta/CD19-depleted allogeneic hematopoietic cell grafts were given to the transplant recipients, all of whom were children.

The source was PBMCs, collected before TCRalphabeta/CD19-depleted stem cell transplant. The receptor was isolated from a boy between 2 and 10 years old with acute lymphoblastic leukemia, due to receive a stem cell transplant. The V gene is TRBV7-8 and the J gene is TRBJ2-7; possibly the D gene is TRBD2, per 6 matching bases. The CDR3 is CASSLAGGGEQYF. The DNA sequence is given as TGTGCCAGCAGCTTAGCGGGAGGTGGCGAGCAGTACTTC.